This T cell receptor (beta chain) is from a study of T cell repertoires in cytomegalovirus infection. Study-level points and caveats: HLA-C-restricted, CMV-specific TCR beta clonotypes were dominant ex vivo. CMV carriers having the relevant HLA were flagged by cumulative public TCR beta family frequency.

This clonotype was seen repeatedly, ten times or more. Its antigen remains unidentified. Germline-derived CDR1 and CDR2 are SGHVS and FQNEAQ. The CDR3 length is 13 residues. Trimming took off 4 bases at V and 5 bases at J, with 11 bases between the two ends. TCRdb redid the calling of the reads with MiXCR, one entry per CDR3 protein. The sample lists some 180,000 distinct CDR3 sequences, less than 9.5% seen once, with roughly 4.8% in the top ten. The genes are TRBV7-8 and TRBJ1-1; the D gene is possibly TRBD1 (6 bases). Input material: PBMCs. The receptor was derived from a human donor in good health (CMV status not recorded). Some clones in this sample may be carry-over from other donors' samples. The CDR3 here is CASSSNRVTEAFF. DNA for the CDR3: TGTGCCAGCAGCTCGAACAGGGTTACTGAAGCTTTCTTT.